This T cell receptor (beta chain) was recorded in a study of shared clonotypes between healthy human individuals. Across the whole study: Donors were a couple of women and a few men aged 18 to 49.

Note on this clone: Its antigen is still unknown.

Several immunoSEQ 96-well plates shared each subset's DNA, each plate a replicate. Clones were sequenced by immunoSEQ multiplex PCR, and TCRdb holds only the in-frame ones, with some missing. The data show some 2.3 million clones, with 85% to 95% seen just once and about 0.37% held by the top ten. Germline assignment: CDR1 MNHEY and CDR2 SMNVEV (reference sequence). V lost 5 bases to trimming and J lost 4 bases; unmatched junction nucleotides: 5. This CDR3 has 14 residues. Overall study findings and caveats: Richness estimates generally favored naive over memory subsets.

The chain combines TRBV27 with TRBJ2-1, with 7 bases aligning to TRBD2. Sequenced: naive CD4+ T cells from PBMCs. Subset described: CD45RA+ positively selected. This clonotype was obtained from a man aged 18 to 29 in good health. Some clones in this sample may be carry-over from other donors' samples. In DNA form, the CDR3 reads TGTGCCAGCAGTGTAAGCGGGGATTACAATGAGCAGTTCTTC. Encoded protein: CASSVSGDYNEQFF.